This entry is about one TCR beta chain. The antigen is not known. This sample stems from a study of T cell repertoires in cytomegalovirus infection. The CDR3 is 15 residues long. From germline, CDR1 is SQVTM and CDR2 ANQGSEA. Unmatched junction bases numbered 15, after V lost 6 bases and J lost 6 bases. TCRdb used MiXCR to reprocess the reads, holding one entry per CDR3 protein. This table has over 250,000 distinct CDR3 sequences, about 20% appearing once. The receptor was isolated from a human donor in good health (CMV status not recorded). Some clones in this sample may be carry-over from other donors' samples. The chain recombines TRBV29-1 with TRBJ1-2; TRBD1 matches at 8 bases. The input for sequencing was cultured PBMCs, taken from culture after CMV antigen stimulation. The CDR3 coding sequence is TGCAGCGTCCTCGGGTTGAATACAGGGGGACATGGCTACACCTTC. The encoded protein is CSVLGLNTGGHGYTF.